The rows below give T cell receptor beta chains drawn from one sample of a study of blood T cell repertoires in COVID-19. Sequenced by immunoSEQ multiplex PCR; TCRdb stores in-frame clones only, minus some. The repertoire includes approximately 200,000 clones, roughly 89% of them detected once, and 2% to 2.5% sits in the top ten. Sample: PBMCs or T cells enriched from blood (not recorded which). Receptors originate from a woman aged 40 to 50 with acute COVID-19. Both conserved end residues are part of each CDR3. A D gene is named only where the DNA matches it firmly. For some rows the clone size is stated as once, few or many, or as a class when expanded; others skip it.

cdr3_aa cdr3_nt clone_size v_call d_call j_call
CASSVGLPNTEAFF TGTGCCAGCAGCGTAGGACTGCCGAACACTGAAGCTTTCTTT - TRBV9 - TRBJ1-1
CAISESTGQGAQETQYF TGTGCCATCAGTGAGTCGACGGGACAGGGGGCACAAGAGACCCAGTACTTC - TRBV10-3 TRBD1 TRBJ2-5
CATSRGGLAGSQETQYF TGTGCCACCAGCCGCGGGGGGTTAGCGGGGTCCCAAGAGACCCAGTACTTC - TRBV15 TRBD2 TRBJ2-5
CASSLLGSGVQETQYF TGTGCCAGCAGCCTTCTGGGTAGCGGGGTTCAAGAGACCCAGTACTTC once TRBV5-6 TRBD2 TRBJ2-5
CAGISSYNEQFF TGTGCCGGTATTAGCTCCTACAATGAGCAGTTCTTC - TRBV30 - TRBJ2-1
CASSLSRDTEAFF TGTGCCAGCAGTTTAAGCAGGGACACTGAAGCTTTCTTT - TRBV12-3/TRBV12-4 - TRBJ1-1
CASSLVIRDSYNEQFF TGTGCCAGCAGCTTAGTGATTCGGGACAGCTACAATGAGCAGTTCTTC once TRBV7-2 TRBD1 TRBJ2-1
CSVGTGATNEKLFF TGCAGCGTAGGGACAGGTGCAACTAATGAAAAACTGTTTTTT - TRBV29-1 TRBD1 TRBJ1-4
CASSRDRQALYEQYF TGTGCCAGCTCACGTGATCGACAGGCACTCTACGAGCAGTACTTC - TRBV18 - TRBJ2-7
CASSRLDYVGGTQYF TGTGCCAGCAGCCGCCTCGATTACGTAGGCGGGACCCAGTACTTC - TRBV7-7 - TRBJ2-5
CASKRGLAGGRFYNEQFF TGTGCCAGTAAGCGGGGACTAGCGGGAGGGCGCTTCTACAATGAGCAGTTCTTC - TRBV19 TRBD2 TRBJ2-1
CAWFSLNYGYTF TGTGCCTGGTTCAGTCTTAACTATGGCTACACCTTC - TRBV30 - TRBJ1-2
CASSVGHDNEQFF TGTGCCAGCAGCGTAGGACACGACAATGAGCAGTTCTTC few TRBV9 - TRBJ2-1
CASSPKGTPPTDTQYF TGCGCCAGCAGCCCCAAGGGGACTCCCCCCACAGATACGCAGTATTTT - TRBV5-1 - TRBJ2-3
CASSLALAGAADTQYF TGCGCCAGCAGCTTGGCCCTAGCGGGAGCGGCAGATACGCAGTATTTT - TRBV5-1 TRBD2 TRBJ2-3
CASSQDPAGGSYNEQFF TGCGCCAGCAGCCAAGATCCTGCGGGTGGGTCCTACAATGAGCAGTTCTTC - TRBV4-1 - TRBJ2-1